The 5 T cell receptor beta chains below come from one sample, sequenced in a study of T-cell reconstitution after alpha-beta-depleted transplantation in children. Unique molecular identifiers were used in preparing the TCRbeta library. TCRdb itself ran the PCR reads through MiXCR, one entry per CDR3 protein. The table lists 84,000 or so distinct CDR3 sequences, about a sixth of them singletons. The sequenced sample was PBMCs, mostly from graft donor cells, obtained 180 days after TCRalphabeta/CD19-depleted stem cell transplant. The receptors here all came from a male patient aged 2 to 9 who had a stem cell transplant for acute lymphoblastic leukemia, so the T cells may come from the graft donor.

This chain joins TRBV6-1 and TRBJ2-1; 8 bases map to TRBD2. This CDR3 has 15 amino acids. J lost 6 bases, V lost 6 bases, and 10 bases had no gene match. Looked up from germline, CDR1 is MNHNS and CDR2 is SASEGT. The CDR3, as DNA: TGTGCCAGCAGCCCCAGGCGGGGGGCCGTCAATGAGCAGTTCTTC. Its protein is CASSPRRGAVNEQFF.

Ten or more counts support this clonotype. This chain connects TRBV15 to TRBJ2-1; D gene ambiguous. The CDR3 is 13 amino acids. Trimming took 3 bases from V and 2 from J, leaving 5 bases between them. Germline V gives CDR1 LNHNV, CDR2 YYDKDF (reference sequence). Written as DNA, the CDR3 is TGTGCCACCAGCAGGGCGGCCTACAATGAGCAGTTCTTC. Encoded protein: CATSRAAYNEQFF.

The CDR3 spells CASTPGVENNEQFF. The CDR3 DNA reads TGTGCCAGCACCCCCGGGGTAGAGAACAATGAGCAGTTCTTC. The gene calls are TRBV12-3 or TRBV12-4 and TRBJ2-1, with D maybe TRBD2 (5 bases). The V and J ends lost 7 bases and 5 bases respectively, with 15 bases between them. The CDR3 has 14 residues.

V usage is TRBV29-1 and J usage is TRBJ2-5; unclear D gene. In germline, CDR1 is SQVTM, CDR2 ANQGSEA. There are 12 residues in the CDR3. V lost 4 bases to trimming and J lost 1 base, with 7 bases between them. The CDR3 reads CSVGDFQETQYF. The CDR3, as DNA: TGCAGCGTTGGAGACTTCCAAGAGACCCAGTACTTC.

V gene TRBV20-1 combines with J gene TRBJ1-4; D possibly corresponds to TRBD1 (6 bases). Trimming stripped 0 bases from V and 6 bases from J, with 14 bases between. Germline V gene lookup returns CDR1 DFQATT and CDR2 SNEGSKA (reference sequence). There are 15 residues in the CDR3. The CDR3 DNA follows: TGCAGTGCTAGAGATCAAAGGGCAGGGGATGAAAAACTGTTTTTT. This sequence encodes CSARDQRAGDEKLFF.